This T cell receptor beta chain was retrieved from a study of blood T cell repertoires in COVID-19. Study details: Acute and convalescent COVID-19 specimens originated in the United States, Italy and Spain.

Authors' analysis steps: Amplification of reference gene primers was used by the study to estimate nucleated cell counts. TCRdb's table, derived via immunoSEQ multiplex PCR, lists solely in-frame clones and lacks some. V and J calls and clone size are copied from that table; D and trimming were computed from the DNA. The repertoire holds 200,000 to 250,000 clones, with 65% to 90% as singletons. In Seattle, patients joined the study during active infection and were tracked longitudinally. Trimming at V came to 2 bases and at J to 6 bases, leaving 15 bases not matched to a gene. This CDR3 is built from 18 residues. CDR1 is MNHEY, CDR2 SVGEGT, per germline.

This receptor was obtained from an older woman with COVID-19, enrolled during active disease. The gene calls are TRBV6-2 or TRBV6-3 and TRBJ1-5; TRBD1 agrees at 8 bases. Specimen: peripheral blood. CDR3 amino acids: CASSYIGHGQGLLQPQHF. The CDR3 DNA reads TGTGCCAGCAGTTACATAGGGCACGGACAGGGTCTCCTTCAGCCCCAGCATTTT.